This T cell receptor (beta chain) was sequenced during a study of T cell repertoires in cytomegalovirus infection. Study-level information: It can be stated that public TCR beta signatures indicated CMV infection as well as a matching HLA type. Study observations and caveats: HLA-C-restricted, CMV-specific TCR beta clonotypes were dominant ex vivo.

V lost 2 bases to trimming and J lost 8 bases, with 12 bases between them. The length of the CDR3 is 14 residues. CDR1 is MDHEN, CDR2 SYDVKM, per germline. MiXCR, run by TCRdb on the reads, gives a single entry per CDR3 protein. The repertoire consists of just over 150,000 distinct CDR3 sequences, with roughly a quarter occurring once and the leading ten covering 11%. As to this clonotype: Its antigen is still unknown.

The origin of this receptor is a human donor in good health (CMV status not recorded). Some clones in this sample may be carry-over from other donors' samples. The chain combines TRBV28 with TRBJ1-4; D unclear. Sequencing was done on a sample of PBMCs. Here the CDR3 reads CASSLTGSYEKLFF. DNA for the CDR3: TGTGCCAGCAGTTTAACGGGGAGTTACGAAAAACTGTTTTTT.